This T cell receptor (beta chain) was captured in a study of blood T cell repertoires in COVID-19. Background on the study: Sites across the United States, Italy and Spain contributed samples from acute and convalescent COVID-19. T cells, B-cell-depleted T cells, or PBMCs supplied cDNA or gDNA.

Original analysis: Reference gene primer amplification in the assay estimated nucleated cell counts. Generated by immunoSEQ multiplex PCR, the TCRdb table keeps only in-frame clones and is missing some. The V and J calls and clone size are taken from that table; D and trimming were inferred from the DNA. This table holds about 190,000 clones, around 83% found once. CDR1 is LNHDA and CDR2 is SQIVND in the germline V gene (reference sequence). This CDR3 has 16 amino acids. J lost 1 base, V lost 6 bases, and 9 bases had no gene match. The TCR originated in a woman between 40 and 55 years old with acute or convalescent COVID-19. The chain uses TRBV19 and TRBJ1-5, with 7 nucleotides matching TRBD1. Sequenced input: peripheral blood. The CDR3 loop is CASSDHPGGSNQPQHF. CDR3 nucleotides: TGTGCCAGTAGCGATCATCCAGGGGGAAGCAATCAGCCCCAGCATTTT.